The TCR beta chain described here comes from a study of blood T cells in healthy people across ages. Per germline, CDR1 LGHDT and CDR2 YNNKEL (reference sequence). There are 11 residues in the CDR3. The V end was cut by 4 bases, the J end by 6 bases, with 6 bases between. For the second PCR, which ran for about 7 to 11 cycles, a sample-barcoded 5' primer and a J-beta primer mix were used. Via MiXCR, TCRdb re-called the 5' RACE reads, giving one row per CDR3 protein. The sample consists of 730,000 or so distinct CDR3 sequences, approximately 40% of them appearing once. The sequenced sample consisted of blood. This receptor was taken from a man older than 75 in good health. V is TRBV3-1 and J is TRBJ1-1; D uncertain. In nucleotides, the CDR3 is TGTGCCAGCAGCCTTAAGGCTGAAGCTTTCTTT. It is translated as CASSLKAEAFF.